This T cell receptor (beta chain) derives from a study of blood T cell repertoires in COVID-19. Study background: Samples of COVID-19 (acute and convalescent) were obtained from the United States, Italy and Spain. PBMCs, B-cell-depleted T cells, or T cells were the source of the cDNA or gDNA that made up the material.

Seattle enrolled patients during active infection and tracked them longitudinally. Source study methods: Estimation of nucleated cell counts relied on the amplification of reference gene primers. TCRdb keeps only in-frame clones here, not all; method: immunoSEQ multiplex PCR. The DNA gave D and trimming, while V, J and clone size come from that table. The sample lists more than 200,000 clones, around 84% occurring once. This CDR3 comprises 15 residues. Germline V gene sequence: CDR1 MNHEY, CDR2 SVGAGI. V was shortened by 7 bases and J by 8 bases, with 20 bases between the two germline ends. This rearrangement joins TRBV6-5 to TRBJ1-4; the D gene is possibly TRBD1 (6 bases). The sequence came from a woman aged 55-69 years with COVID-19, enrolled during active disease. Sequencing input: peripheral blood. CDR3 DNA: TGTGCCAGCACCCGAGTATGGGGGCGAGACGAAAAACTGTTTTTT. Protein: CASTRVWGRDEKLFF.